This TCR beta chain is from a study of blood T cell repertoires in COVID-19. Whole-study context: PBMCs, B-cell-depleted T cells, or T cells provided the cDNA or gDNA that made up the material.

The CDR3 consists of 16 residues. The V gene lost 1 base and the J gene lost 7 bases, with 14 bases spanning the gap. Germline CDR1 reads ENHRY; CDR2 reads SYGVKD. This table comes from immunoSEQ multiplex PCR, and its TCRdb copy is limited to in-frame clones, with some not included. Of roughly 260,000 clones in the sample, roughly nine tenths were seen once. The receptor's source is a woman aged 18-29 years who had recovered from COVID-19. The chain joins TRBV10-3 to TRBJ1-6; D unresolved. The specimen was PBMCs or T cells enriched from blood (not recorded which). The CDR3 coding sequence is TGTGCCATCAGTGAGTTAGAAGGAGTCTCCAATTCACCCCTCCACTTT. As protein: CAISELEGVSNSPLHF.